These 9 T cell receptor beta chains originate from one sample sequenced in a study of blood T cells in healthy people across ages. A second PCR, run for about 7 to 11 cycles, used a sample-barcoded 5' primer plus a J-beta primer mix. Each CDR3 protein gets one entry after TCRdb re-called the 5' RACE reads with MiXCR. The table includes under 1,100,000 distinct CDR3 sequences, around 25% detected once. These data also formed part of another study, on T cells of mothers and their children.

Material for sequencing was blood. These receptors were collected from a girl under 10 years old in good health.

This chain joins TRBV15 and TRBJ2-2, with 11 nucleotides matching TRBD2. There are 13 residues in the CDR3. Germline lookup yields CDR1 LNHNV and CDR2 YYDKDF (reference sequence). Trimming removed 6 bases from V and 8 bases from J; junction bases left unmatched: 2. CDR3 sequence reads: CATRLAGGGELFF. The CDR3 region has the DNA TGTGCCACCAGGCTAGCGGGAGGTGGGGAGCTGTTTTTT.

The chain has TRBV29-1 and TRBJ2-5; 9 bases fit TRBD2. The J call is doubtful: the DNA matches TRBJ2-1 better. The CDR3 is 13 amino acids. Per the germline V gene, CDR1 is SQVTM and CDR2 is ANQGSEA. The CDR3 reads CSVGHSGSDEQFF. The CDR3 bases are TGCAGCGTCGGTCATAGCGGGAGTGATGAGCAGTTCTTC.

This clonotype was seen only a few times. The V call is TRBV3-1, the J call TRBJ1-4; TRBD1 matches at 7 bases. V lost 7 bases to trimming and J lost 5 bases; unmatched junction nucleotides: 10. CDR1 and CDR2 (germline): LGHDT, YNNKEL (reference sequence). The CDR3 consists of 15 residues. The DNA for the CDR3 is TGTGCCAGCACCTCCCGGGGGACAGTAAATGAAAAACTGTTTTTT. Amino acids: CASTSRGTVNEKLFF.

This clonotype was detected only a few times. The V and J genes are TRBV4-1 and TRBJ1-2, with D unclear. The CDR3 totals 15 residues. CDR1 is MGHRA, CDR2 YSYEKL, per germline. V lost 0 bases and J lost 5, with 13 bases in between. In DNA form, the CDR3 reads TGCGCCAGCAGCCAAGACGCTTCGGCTCATTATGGCTACACCTTC. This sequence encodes CASSQDASAHYGYTF.

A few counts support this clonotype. CDR3 coding DNA: TGCGCCAGCAGCCGAGTTTCTAGCTCCGAGCAGTACTTC. Translation gives CASSRVSSSEQYF. V and J are TRBV4-3 and TRBJ2-5, with D possibly being TRBD2 (5 bases). The J call may be in error: the DNA end matches TRBJ2-7 better. The CDR3 consists of 13 residues. Germline CDR1 is LGHNA and CDR2 is YSLEER.

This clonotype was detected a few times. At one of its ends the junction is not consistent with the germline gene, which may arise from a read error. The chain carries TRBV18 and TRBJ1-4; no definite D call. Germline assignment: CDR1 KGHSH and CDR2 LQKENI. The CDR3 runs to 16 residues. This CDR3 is CASPPLREGTNEKLFF. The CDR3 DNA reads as TGTGCCAGCCCACCACTCCGAGAGGGTACTAATGAAAAACTGTTTTTT.

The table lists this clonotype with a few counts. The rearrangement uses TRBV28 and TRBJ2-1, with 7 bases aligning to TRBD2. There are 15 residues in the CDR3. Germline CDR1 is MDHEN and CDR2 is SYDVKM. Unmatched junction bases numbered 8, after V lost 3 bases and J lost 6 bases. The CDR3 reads CASSFPSGETNEQFF. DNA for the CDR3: TGTGCCAGCAGTTTCCCTAGCGGAGAGACCAATGAGCAGTTCTTC.

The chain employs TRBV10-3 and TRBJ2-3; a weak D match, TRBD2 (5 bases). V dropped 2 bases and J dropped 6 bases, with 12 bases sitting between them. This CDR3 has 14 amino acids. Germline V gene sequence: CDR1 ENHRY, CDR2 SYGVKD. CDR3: CAISERTAPDTQYF. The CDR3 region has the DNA TGTGCCATCAGTGAGAGGACTGCCCCTGATACGCAGTATTTT.

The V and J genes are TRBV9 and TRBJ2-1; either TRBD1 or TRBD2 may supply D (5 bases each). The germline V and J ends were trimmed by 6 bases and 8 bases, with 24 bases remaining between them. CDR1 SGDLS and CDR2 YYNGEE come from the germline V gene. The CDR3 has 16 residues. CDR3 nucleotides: TGTGCCAGCACCCCTTACGCTGGGACCCCGGGCGATGAGCAGTTCTTC. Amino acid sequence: CASTPYAGTPGDEQFF. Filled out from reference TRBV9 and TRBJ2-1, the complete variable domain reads DSGVTQTPKHLITATGQRVTLRCSPRSGDLSVYWYQQSLDQGLQFLIQYYNGEERAKGNILERFSAQQFPDLHSELNLSSLELGDSALYFCASTPYAGTPGDEQFFGPGTRLTVL.